The present T cell receptor beta chain was sequenced within a study of blood T cell repertoires in COVID-19. Overall study context: The study drew acute and convalescent COVID-19 samples from the United States, Italy and Spain. Sample material is recorded as cDNA or gDNA derived from T cells, B-cell-depleted T cells, or PBMCs.

Authors' processing steps: Estimates of nucleated cell counts were drawn from the amplification of reference gene primers. Some clones are missing from TCRdb's copy, which holds only in-frame ones; the method was immunoSEQ multiplex PCR. The DNA gave D and trimming, while V, J and clone size come from that table. This sample has about 88,000 clones; approximately 90% occur once, and the top ten carry over 2.5%. CDR1 and CDR2 from the germline V gene are SGHNT and YYREEE (reference sequence). Losses at the gene ends were 4 bases for V and 6 bases for J; bases not matched to a gene: 12. CDR3 length equals 16 residues.

The specimen sequenced was peripheral blood. This clonotype was sampled from a woman older than 75 with acute or convalescent COVID-19. The genes are TRBV5-4 and TRBJ2-1; 8 nucleotides agree with TRBD2. The CDR3 coding sequence is TGTGCCAGCAGCCACGCTTCGGGGGGGGTGGCCAATGAGCAGTTCTTC. This encodes CASSHASGGVANEQFF.